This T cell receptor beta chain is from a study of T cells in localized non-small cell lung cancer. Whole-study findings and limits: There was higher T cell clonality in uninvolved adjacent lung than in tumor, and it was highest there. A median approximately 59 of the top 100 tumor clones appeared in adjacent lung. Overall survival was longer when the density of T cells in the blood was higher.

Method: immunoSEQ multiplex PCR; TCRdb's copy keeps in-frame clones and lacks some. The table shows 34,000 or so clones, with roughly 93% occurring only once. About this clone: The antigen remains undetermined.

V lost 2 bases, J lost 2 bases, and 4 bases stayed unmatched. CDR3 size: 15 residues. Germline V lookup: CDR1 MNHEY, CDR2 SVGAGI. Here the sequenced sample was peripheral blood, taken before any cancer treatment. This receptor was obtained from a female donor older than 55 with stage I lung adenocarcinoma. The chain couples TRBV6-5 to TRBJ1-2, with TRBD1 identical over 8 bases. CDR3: CASSYRTGRNYGYTF. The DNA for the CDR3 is TGTGCCAGCAGTTACAGGACAGGGCGGAACTATGGCTACACCTTC.